These 5 T cell receptor beta chains were sequenced from one sample in a study of human T cells and chemical hapten exposure. The time point was: pre-sensitization, week 0. Sample treatment: therapeutic diphenylcyclopropenone sensitization with weekly scalp DPC. TCRdb called the RACE reads again in MiXCR, with one record for every CDR3 protein. This sample yields around 95,000 distinct CDR3 sequences, of which more than 10% are seen a single time; approximately 3.4% belongs to the top ten. Specimen: whole blood, collected in connection with sensitization to the hapten diphenylcyclopropenone (DPC). Receptor source: a woman between 55 and 75 years old with alopecia areata. Some clones in this sample may be carry-over from other donors' samples.

This clonotype was observed at least ten times. This chain's CDR3 is CSARDLQANQPQHF. As DNA, the CDR3 is TGCAGTGCTAGAGATCTGCAGGCCAATCAGCCCCAGCATTTT. This chain uses TRBV20-1 with TRBJ1-5; D not certain. The length of the CDR3 is 14 residues. Germline V gene lookup returns CDR1 DFQATT and CDR2 SNEGSKA (reference sequence). V shed 0 bases and J shed 3 bases, with 9 bases lying between them.

This clonotype has only one observation. The chain employs TRBV9 and TRBJ1-2; possible D gene TRBD1, 6 bases. With 3 bases removed from V and 3 bases from J, the gap between germline ends came to 15 bases. Germline CDR1 is SGDLS and CDR2 is YYNGEE. The CDR3 loop spans 15 amino acids. CDR3 sequence (DNA): TGTGCCAGCAGCGCAGGTGGGGGCTGGGACTATGGCTACACCTTC. Translated, it gives CASSAGGGWDYGYTF.

This clonotype came up many times. The chain couples TRBV6-5 to TRBJ2-2; 11 positions match TRBD2. The CDR3 sequence is 15 residues long. Losses at the gene ends were 6 bases for V and 4 bases for J; bases not matched to a gene: 4. Germline V gives CDR1 MNHEY, CDR2 SVGAGI. Here the CDR3 DNA reads TGTGCCAGCAGCCGTCTAGCGGGGGGCACCGGGGAGCTGTTTTTT. Protein sequence: CASSRLAGGTGELFF.

This clonotype has at least ten counts. The rearrangement uses TRBV19 and TRBJ1-1, with 7 bases fitting TRBD1. This CDR3 spans 15 amino acids. Looked up from germline, CDR1 is LNHDA and CDR2 is SQIVND (reference sequence). Losses at the gene ends were 4 bases for V and 4 bases for J; bases not matched to a gene: 9. The CDR3 sequence is CASSTRLRGITEAFF. As DNA, the CDR3 is TGTGCCAGTAGTACGCGACTCAGGGGGATCACTGAAGCTTTCTTT.

V gene TRBV20-1 combines with J gene TRBJ1-4, with D unresolved. The germline V gene encodes CDR1 DFQATT and CDR2 SNEGSKA (reference sequence). Trimming removed 3 bases at V and 4 bases at J, with 12 bases between. The CDR3 is 14 amino acids. This CDR3 reads CSARDGLLNEKLFF. The CDR3 coding sequence is TGCAGTGCTAGGGACGGACTTCTTAATGAAAAACTGTTTTTT.